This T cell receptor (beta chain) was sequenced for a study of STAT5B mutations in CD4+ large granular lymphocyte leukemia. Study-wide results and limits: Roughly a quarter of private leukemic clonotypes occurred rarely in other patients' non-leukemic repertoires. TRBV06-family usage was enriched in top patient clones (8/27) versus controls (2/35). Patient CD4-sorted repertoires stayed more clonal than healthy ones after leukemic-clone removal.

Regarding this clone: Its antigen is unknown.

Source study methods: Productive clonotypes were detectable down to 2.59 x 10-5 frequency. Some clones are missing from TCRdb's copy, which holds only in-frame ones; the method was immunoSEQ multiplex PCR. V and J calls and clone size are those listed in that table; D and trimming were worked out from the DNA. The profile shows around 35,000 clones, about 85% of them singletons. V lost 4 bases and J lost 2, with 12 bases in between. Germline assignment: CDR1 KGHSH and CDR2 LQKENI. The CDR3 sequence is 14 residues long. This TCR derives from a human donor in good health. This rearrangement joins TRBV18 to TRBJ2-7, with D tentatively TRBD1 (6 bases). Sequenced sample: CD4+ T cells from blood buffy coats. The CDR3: CASSQSTGTYEQYF. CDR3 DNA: TGTGCCAGCTCACAATCGACAGGAACCTACGAGCAGTACTTC.